This TCR beta chain was documented in a study of human T cells and chemical hapten exposure. For the study at large: DPC at 2% was the sensitizing agent, placed on around 2 cm by around 2 cm of upper inner arm skin.

Time point specified: pre-sensitization, week 0. The treatment denotes: therapeutic diphenylcyclopropenone sensitization with weekly scalp DPC. Whole-study results and caveats: Unchanged with DPC sensitization were TCRs above 1 in 1000 frequency. PT1 expanded TCR counts and patch test score correlated positively.

Library construction involved attaching unique molecular identifiers to individual cDNA molecules, which allowed quantitative, reproducible TCR counting. TCRdb re-called the RACE reads with MiXCR, one entry per CDR3 protein. The sample contains approximately 370,000 distinct CDR3 sequences, around 5.5% of which appear only once. Note on this clonotype: Its antigen remains unidentified.

V gave up 4 bases and J gave up 5 bases, with 11 bases separating them. The CDR3 spans 13 residues. From germline, CDR1 is LNHDA and CDR2 SQIVND (reference sequence). The specimen was whole blood, collected in connection with sensitization to the hapten diphenylcyclopropenone (DPC). This chain links TRBV19 with TRBJ2-5; possibly TRBD2 for D (6 bases). The sequence came from a young woman with alopecia areata. Some clones in this sample may be carry-over from other donors' samples. CDR3 coding DNA: TGTGCCAGTAGTAGGTTGGAGGGGGAGACCCAGTACTTC. This codes for CASSRLEGETQYF.